The present TCR beta chain was sequenced within a study of T cell changes during pregnancy in multiple sclerosis. Libraries were prepared by immunoSEQ multiplex PCR; TCRdb keeps only in-frame clonotypes and omits some of them. The repertoire has 65,000 to 90,000 clones, approximately 92% of them found once; the top ten carry less than 2.5%. This clonotype was sampled from a female donor with multiple sclerosis, enrolled in a pregnancy study. Sample: peripheral blood, taken before pregnancy.

The CDR3 reads CASSVRPGQDNLNTEAFF. The CDR3 nucleotides read TGTGCCAGCAGCGTACGCCCGGGACAGGACAATCTGAACACTGAAGCTTTCTTT. The chain combines TRBV7-9 with TRBJ1-1; 8 bases match TRBD1. CDR3 size: 18 residues. Germline lookup yields CDR1 SEHNR and CDR2 FQNEAQ (reference sequence). J lost 0 bases, V lost 5 bases, and 14 bases had no gene match.